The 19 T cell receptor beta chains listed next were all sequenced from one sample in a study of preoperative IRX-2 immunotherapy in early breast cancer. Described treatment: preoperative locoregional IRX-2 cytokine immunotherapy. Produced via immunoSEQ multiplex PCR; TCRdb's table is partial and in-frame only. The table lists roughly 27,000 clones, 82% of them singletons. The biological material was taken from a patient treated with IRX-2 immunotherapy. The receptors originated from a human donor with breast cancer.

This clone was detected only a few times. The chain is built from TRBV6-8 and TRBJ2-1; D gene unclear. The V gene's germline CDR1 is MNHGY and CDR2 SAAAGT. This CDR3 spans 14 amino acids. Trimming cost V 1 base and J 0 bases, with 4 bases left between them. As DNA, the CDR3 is TGTGCCAGCAGTTACTTGAGCTCCTACAATGAGCAGTTCTTC. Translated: CASSYLSSYNEQFF.

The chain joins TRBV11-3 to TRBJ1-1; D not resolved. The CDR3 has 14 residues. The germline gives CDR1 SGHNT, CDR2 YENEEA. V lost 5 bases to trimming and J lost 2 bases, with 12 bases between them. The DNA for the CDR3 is TGTGCCAGCAGCCATCCAAACCGCAACACTGAAGCTTTCTTT. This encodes CASSHPNRNTEAFF.

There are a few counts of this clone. In nucleotides, the CDR3 is TGTGCCAGCAGCTTGACCCTAGACGGGGGAGGCTATGGCTACACCTTC. As protein: CASSLTLDGGGYGYTF. V and J are TRBV11-3 and TRBJ1-2; D may be TRBD1 (5 bases). Deletions cut 3 bases from V and 4 bases from J, with 18 bases between. This CDR3 has 16 residues. Germline V gives CDR1 SGHNT, CDR2 YENEEA.

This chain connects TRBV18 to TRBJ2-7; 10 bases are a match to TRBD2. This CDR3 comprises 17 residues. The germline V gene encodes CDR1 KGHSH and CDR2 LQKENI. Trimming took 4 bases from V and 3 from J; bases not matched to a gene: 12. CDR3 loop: CASSRPGGRTSGYEQYF. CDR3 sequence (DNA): TGTGCCAGCTCACGGCCAGGGGGACGGACTAGCGGCTACGAGCAGTACTTC.

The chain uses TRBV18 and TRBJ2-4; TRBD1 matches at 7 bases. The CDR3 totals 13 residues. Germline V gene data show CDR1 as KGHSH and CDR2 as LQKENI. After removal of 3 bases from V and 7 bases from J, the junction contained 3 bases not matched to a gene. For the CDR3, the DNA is TGTGCCAGCTCACCCCCGACAGGGAACATTCAGTACTTC. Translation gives CASSPPTGNIQYF.

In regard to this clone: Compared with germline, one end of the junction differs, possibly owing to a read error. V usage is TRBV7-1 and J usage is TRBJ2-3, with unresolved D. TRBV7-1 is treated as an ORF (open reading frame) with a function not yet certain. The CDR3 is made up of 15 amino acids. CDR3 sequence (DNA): TGTACCAGCAGCGTAGCTTCCAGCCGCACAGATACGCAGTATTTT. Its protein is CTSSVASSRTDTQYF.

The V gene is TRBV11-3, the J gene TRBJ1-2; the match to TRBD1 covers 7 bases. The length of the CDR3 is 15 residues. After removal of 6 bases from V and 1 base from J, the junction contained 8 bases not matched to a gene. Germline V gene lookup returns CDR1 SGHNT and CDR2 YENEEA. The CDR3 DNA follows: TGTGCCAGCAGTCCCGGGACAGCGTATAACTATGGCTACACCTTC. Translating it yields CASSPGTAYNYGYTF.

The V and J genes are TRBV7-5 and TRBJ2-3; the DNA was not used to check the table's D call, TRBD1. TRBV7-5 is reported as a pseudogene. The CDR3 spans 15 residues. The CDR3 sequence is CASSLSQGYTDTQYF. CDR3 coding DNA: TGTGCCAGCAGCTTATCCCAGGGGTACACAGATACGCAGTATTTT.

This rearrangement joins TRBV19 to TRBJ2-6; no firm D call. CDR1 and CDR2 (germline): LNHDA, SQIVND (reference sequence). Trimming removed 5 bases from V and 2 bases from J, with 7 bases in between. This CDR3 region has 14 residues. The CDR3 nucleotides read TGTGCCAGTAGTCTAAACCCTGGGGCCAACGTCCTGACTTTC. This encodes CASSLNPGANVLTF. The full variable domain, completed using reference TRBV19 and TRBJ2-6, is DGGITQSPKYLFRKEGQNVTLSCEQNLNHDAMYWYRQDPGQGLRLIYYSQIVNDFQKGDIAEGYSVSREKKESFPLTVTSAQKNPTAFYLCASSLNPGANVLTFGAGSRLTVL.

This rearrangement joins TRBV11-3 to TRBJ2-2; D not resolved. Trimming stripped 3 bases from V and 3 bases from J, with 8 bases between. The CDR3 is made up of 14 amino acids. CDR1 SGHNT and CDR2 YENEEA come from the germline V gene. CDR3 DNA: TGTGCCAGCAGCTTGGTGATTTACACCGGGGAGCTGTTTTTT. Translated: CASSLVIYTGELFF.

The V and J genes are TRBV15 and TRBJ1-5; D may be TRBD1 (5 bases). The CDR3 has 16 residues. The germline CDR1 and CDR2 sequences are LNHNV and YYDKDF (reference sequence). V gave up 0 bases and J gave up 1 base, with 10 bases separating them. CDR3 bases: TGTGCCACCAGCAGAGACAGGGCATTAAGCAATCAGCCCCAGCATTTT. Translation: CATSRDRALSNQPQHF.

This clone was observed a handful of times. The CDR3 nucleotides are TGTGCCAGCAGTTCCTGGGGGGGGAAGGCCCAGTACTTC. The encoded protein is CASSSWGGKAQYF. This chain connects TRBV6-8 to TRBJ2-5; 7 positions match TRBD2. This CDR3 contains 13 residues. The J segment lost 9 bases and the V segment lost 4 bases, leaving 8 bases of the junction unmatched. CDR1 MNHGY and CDR2 SAAAGT come from the germline V gene.

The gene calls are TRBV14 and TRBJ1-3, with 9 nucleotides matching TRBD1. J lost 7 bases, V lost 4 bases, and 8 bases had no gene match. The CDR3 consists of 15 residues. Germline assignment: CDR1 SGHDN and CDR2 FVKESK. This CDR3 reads CASSPTGGRLNTIYF. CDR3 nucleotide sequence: TGTGCCAGCAGCCCCACAGGGGGCCGTCTGAACACCATATATTTT.

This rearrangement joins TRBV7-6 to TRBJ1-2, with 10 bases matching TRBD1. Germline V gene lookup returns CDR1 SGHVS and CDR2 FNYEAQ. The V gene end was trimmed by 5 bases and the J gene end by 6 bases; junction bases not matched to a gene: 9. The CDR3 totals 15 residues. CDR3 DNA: TGTGCCAGCAGCCCATGGGACAGGGGCAATGATGGCTACACCTTC. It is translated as CASSPWDRGNDGYTF.

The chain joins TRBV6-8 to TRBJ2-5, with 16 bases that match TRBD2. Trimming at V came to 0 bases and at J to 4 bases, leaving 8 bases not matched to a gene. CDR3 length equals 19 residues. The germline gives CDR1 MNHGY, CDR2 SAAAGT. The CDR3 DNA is TGTGCCAGCAGTTACTCGACCCTGGGACTAGCGGGAGGGGCAGAGACCCAGTACTTC. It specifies CASSYSTLGLAGGAETQYF.

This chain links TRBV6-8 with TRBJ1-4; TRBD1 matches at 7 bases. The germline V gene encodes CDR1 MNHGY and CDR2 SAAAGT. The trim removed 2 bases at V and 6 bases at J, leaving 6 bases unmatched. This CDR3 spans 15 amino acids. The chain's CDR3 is CASSYPTGLDEKLFF. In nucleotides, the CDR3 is TGTGCCAGCAGTTACCCGACAGGGTTGGATGAAAAACTGTTTTTT.

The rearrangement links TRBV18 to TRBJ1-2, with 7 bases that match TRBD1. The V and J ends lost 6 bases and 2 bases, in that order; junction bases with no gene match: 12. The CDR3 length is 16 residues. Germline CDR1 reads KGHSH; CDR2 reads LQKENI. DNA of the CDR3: TGTGCCAGCTCCCGGGTAACGACAGGGCAAAACTATGGCTACACCTTC. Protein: CASSRVTTGQNYGYTF.

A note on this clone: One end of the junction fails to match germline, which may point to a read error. Written as DNA, the CDR3 is TGTGCCATCAGTGGCGAAGATGAGCAGTTCTTC. This sequence encodes CAISGEDEQFF. V usage is TRBV6-4 and J usage is TRBJ2-1; D call uncertain. The germline gives CDR1 MRHNA, CDR2 SNTAGT. The CDR3 is 11 amino acids.

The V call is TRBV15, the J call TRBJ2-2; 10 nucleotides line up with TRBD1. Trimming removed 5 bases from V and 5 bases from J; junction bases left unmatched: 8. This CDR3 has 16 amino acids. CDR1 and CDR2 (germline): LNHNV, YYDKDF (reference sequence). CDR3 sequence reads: CATSGWTGGRTGELFF. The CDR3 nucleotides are TGTGCCACCAGCGGGTGGACAGGGGGTCGGACCGGGGAGCTGTTTTTT.